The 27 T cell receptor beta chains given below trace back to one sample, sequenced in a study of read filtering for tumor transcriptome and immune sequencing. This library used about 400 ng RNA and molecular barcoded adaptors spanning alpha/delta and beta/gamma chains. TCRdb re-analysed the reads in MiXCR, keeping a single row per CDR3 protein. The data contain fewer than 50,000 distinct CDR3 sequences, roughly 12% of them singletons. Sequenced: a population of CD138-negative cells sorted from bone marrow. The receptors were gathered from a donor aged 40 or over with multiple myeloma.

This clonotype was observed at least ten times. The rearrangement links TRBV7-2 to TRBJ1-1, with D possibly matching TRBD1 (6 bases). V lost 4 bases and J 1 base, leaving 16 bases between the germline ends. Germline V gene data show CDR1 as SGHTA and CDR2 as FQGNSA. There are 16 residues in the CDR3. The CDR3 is CASSSDRGLRNTEAFF. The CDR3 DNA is TGTGCCAGCAGCTCGGACCGGGGGCTTCGGAACACTGAAGCTTTCTTT.

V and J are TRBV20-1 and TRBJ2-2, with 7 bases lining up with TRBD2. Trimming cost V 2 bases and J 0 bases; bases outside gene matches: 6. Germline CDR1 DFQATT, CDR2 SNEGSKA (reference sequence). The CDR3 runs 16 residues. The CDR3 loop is CSARNLAAANTGELFF. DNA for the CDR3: TGCAGTGCTAGAAATCTAGCGGCCGCGAACACCGGGGAGCTGTTTTTT.

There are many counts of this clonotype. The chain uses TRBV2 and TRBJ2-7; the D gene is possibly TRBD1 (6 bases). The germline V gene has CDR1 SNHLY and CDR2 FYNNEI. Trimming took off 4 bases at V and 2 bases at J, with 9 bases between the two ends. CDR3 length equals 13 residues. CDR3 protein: CASSGRDTYEQYF. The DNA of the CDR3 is TGTGCCAGCAGTGGCCGGGACACCTACGAGCAGTACTTC.

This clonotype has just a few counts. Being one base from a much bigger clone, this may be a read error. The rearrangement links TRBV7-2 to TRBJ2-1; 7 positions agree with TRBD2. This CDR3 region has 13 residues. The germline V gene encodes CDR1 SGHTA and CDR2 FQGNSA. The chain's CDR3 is CASSLGTNNGQFF. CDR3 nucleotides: TGTGCCAGCAGCCTGGGGACTAACAATGGGCAGTTCTTC.

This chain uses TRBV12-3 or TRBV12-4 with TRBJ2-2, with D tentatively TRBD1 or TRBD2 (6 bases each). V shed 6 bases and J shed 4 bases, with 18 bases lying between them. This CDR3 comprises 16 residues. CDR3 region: CASSQRGLKGTGELFF. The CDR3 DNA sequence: TGTGCCAGCAGCCAACGGGGGCTAAAGGGCACCGGGGAGCTGTTTTTT.

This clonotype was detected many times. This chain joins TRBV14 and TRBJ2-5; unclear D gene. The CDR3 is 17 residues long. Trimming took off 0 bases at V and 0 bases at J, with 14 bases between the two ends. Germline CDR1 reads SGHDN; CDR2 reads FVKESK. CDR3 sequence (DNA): TGTGCCAGCAGCCAAGAGAGTACAGTTTGGTACCAAGAGACCCAGTACTTC. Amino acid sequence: CASSQESTVWYQETQYF.

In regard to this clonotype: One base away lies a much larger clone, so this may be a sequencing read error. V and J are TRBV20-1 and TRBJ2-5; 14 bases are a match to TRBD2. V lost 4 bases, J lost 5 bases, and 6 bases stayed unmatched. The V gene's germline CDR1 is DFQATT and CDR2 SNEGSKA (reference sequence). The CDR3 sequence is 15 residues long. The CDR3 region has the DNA TGCAGTGCTAACAGGACTAGCGGGAGGTATGAGACCCAGTACTTC. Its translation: CSANRTSGRYETQYF.

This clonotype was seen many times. The CDR3 is CSGGTNTEAFF. The CDR3, as DNA: TGCAGTGGGGGCACGAACACTGAAGCTTTCTTT. This chain joins TRBV20-1 and TRBJ1-1; weak D call: TRBD1 (5 bases). V lost 7 bases and J lost 1, with 7 bases in between. The CDR3 is 11 amino acids. The germline V gene has CDR1 DFQATT and CDR2 SNEGSKA (reference sequence).

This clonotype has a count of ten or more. This chain's CDR3 is CASSVSGNRINEQFF. The DNA of the CDR3 is TGTGCCAGCAGTGTAAGCGGGAACCGAATCAATGAGCAGTTCTTC. This chain uses TRBV27 with TRBJ2-1; 7 bases line up with TRBD2. The junction had 10 bases not matched to a gene; V was cut back by 5 bases and J by 6 bases. The V gene's germline CDR1 is MNHEY and CDR2 SMNVEV (reference sequence). This CDR3 has 15 residues.

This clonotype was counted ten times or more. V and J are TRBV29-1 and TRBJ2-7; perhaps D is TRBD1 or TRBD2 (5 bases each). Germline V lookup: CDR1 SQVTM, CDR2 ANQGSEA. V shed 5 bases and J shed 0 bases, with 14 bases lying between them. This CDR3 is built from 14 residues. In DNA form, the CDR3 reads TGCAGCGTTAGGTGGGGGACCCTCTCCTACGAGCAGTACTTC. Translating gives CSVRWGTLSYEQYF.

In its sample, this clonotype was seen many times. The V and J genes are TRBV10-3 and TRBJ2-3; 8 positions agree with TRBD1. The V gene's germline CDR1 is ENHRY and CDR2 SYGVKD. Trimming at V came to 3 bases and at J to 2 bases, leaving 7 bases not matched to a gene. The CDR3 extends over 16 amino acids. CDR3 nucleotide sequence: TGTGCCATCAGTGACAACGGACAGGGTCCCACAGATACGCAGTATTTT. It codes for CAISDNGQGPTDTQYF.

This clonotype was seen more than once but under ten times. The CDR3 nucleotides read TGTGCCAGCAGTCCAGCGGGAGTACTGAATGAGCAGTTCTTC. Its protein product is CASSPAGVLNEQFF. This rearrangement joins TRBV11-2 to TRBJ2-1, with 8 bases matching TRBD2. V dropped 6 bases and J dropped 7; count of bases not matched to a gene: 8. Germline values: CDR1 SGHAT, CDR2 FQNNGV. This CDR3 comprises 14 residues.

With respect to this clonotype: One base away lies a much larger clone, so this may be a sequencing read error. CDR3 DNA sequence: TGTGCCAGCAGCGGGACTGGCAGGTATACGCAGTATTTT. Its translation: CASSGTGRYTQYF. The V gene is TRBV7-2, the J gene TRBJ2-3; tentative D call: TRBD2 (6 bases). CDR3 length: 13 residues. V shed 5 bases and J shed 7 bases, with 13 bases lying between them. Germline values: CDR1 SGHTA, CDR2 FQGNSA.

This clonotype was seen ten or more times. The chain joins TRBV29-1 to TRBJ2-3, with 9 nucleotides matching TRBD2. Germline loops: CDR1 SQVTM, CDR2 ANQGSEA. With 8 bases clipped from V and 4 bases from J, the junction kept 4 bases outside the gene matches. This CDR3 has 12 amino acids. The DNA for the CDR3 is TGCAGCAAGACTAGCGGCGCAGATACGCAGTATTTT. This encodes CSKTSGADTQYF.

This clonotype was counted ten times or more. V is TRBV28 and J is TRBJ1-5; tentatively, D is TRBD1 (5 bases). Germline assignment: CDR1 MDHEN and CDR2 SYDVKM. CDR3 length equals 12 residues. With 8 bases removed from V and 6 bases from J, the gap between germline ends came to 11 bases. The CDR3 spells CASVRGGQPQHF. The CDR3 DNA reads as TGTGCCAGCGTAAGGGGAGGTCAGCCCCAGCATTTT.

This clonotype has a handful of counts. Written as DNA, the CDR3 is TGTGCCATCCGGTTGTACGCCGGGGAGCTGTTTTTT. It codes for CAIRLYAGELFF. This chain connects TRBV6-2 or TRBV6-3 to TRBJ2-2; D is unclear. V lost 10 bases and J lost 6, with 12 bases in between. Germline CDR1 MNHEY, CDR2 SVGEGT. The CDR3 extends over 12 amino acids.

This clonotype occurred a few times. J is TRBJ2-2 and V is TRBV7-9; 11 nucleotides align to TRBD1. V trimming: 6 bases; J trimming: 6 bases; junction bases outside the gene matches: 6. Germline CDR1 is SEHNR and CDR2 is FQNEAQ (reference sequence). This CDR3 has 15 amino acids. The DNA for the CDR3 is TGTGCCAGCAGATCCGGGACAGGGGGTCCCGGGGAGCTGTTTTTT. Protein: CASRSGTGGPGELFF.

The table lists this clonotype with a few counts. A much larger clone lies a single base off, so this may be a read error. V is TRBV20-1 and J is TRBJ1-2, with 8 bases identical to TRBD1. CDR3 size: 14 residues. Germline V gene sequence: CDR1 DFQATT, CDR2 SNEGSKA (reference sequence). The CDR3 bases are TGCAGTGCTAGAGGGACAGGGAAGAACTATGGCTGCACCTTC. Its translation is CSARGTGKNYGCTF.

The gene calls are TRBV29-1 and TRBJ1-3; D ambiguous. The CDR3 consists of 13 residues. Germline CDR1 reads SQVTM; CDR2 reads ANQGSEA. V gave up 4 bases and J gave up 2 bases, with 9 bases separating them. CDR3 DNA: TGCAGCGTTGTGCTCCGGGCTGGAAACACCATATATTTT. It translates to CSVVLRAGNTIYF.

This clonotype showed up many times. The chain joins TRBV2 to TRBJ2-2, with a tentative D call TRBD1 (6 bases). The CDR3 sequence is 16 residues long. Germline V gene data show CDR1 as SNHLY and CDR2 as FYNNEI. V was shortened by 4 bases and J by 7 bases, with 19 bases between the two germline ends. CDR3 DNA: TGTGCCAGCAGTGGACCCCTACAACAGGGCGGCGGGGAGCTGTTTTTT. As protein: CASSGPLQQGGGELFF.

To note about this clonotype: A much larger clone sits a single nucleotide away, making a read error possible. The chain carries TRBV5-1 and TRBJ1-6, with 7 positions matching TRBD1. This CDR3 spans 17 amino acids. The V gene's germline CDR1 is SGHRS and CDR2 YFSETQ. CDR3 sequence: CASSPEHGTAYNSPRHF. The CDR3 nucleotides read TGCGCCAGCAGCCCGGAGCACGGGACAGCCTATAATTCACCCCGCCACTTT.

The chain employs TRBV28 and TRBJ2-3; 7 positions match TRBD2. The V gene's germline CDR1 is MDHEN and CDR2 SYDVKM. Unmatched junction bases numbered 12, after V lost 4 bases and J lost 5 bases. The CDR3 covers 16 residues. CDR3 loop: CASSSRMGGGGDTQYF. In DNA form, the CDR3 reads TGTGCCAGCAGTTCTCGAATGGGGGGGGGAGGAGATACGCAGTATTTT.

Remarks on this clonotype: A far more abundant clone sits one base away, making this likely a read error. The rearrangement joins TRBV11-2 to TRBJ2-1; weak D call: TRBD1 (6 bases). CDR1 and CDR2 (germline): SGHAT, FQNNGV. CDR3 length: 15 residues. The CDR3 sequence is CASSLDRGTNNEQVF. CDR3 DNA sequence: TGTGCCAGCAGCTTAGACAGGGGAACTAATAATGAGCAGGTCTTC.

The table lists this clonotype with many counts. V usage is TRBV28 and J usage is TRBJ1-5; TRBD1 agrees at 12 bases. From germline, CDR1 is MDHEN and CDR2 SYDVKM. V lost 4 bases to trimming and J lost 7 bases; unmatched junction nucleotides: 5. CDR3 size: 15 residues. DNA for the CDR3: TGTGCCAGCAGTTCCGGGACAGGGGGCTTGCAGCCCCAGCATTTT. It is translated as CASSSGTGGLQPQHF. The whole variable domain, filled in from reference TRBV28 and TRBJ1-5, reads DVKVTQSSRYLVKRTGEKVFLECVQDMDHENMFWYRQDPGLGLRLIYFSYDVKMKEKGDIPEGYSVSREKKERFSLILESASTNQTSMYLCASSSGTGGLQPQHFGDGTRLSIL.

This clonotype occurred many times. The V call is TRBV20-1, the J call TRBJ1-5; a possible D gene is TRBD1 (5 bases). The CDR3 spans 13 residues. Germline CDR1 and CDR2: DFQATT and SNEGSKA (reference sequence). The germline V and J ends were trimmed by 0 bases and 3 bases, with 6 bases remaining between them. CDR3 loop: CSAREGHNQPQHF. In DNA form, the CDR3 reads TGCAGTGCTAGAGAGGGGCACAATCAGCCCCAGCATTTT.

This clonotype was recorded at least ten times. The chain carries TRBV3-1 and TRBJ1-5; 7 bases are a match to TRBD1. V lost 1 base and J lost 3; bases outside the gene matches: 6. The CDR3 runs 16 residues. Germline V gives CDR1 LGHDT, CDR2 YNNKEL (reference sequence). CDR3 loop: CASSQGTGKLNQPQHF. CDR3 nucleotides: TGTGCCAGCAGCCAAGGGACAGGAAAGCTCAATCAGCCCCAGCATTTT.

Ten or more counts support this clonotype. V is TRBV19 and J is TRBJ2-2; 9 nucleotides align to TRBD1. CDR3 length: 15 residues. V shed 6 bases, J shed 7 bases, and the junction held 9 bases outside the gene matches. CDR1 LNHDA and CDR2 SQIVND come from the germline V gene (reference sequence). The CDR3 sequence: CASRPGQGSVGELFF. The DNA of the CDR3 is TGTGCCAGTAGACCTGGACAGGGGTCGGTCGGGGAGCTGTTTTTT.